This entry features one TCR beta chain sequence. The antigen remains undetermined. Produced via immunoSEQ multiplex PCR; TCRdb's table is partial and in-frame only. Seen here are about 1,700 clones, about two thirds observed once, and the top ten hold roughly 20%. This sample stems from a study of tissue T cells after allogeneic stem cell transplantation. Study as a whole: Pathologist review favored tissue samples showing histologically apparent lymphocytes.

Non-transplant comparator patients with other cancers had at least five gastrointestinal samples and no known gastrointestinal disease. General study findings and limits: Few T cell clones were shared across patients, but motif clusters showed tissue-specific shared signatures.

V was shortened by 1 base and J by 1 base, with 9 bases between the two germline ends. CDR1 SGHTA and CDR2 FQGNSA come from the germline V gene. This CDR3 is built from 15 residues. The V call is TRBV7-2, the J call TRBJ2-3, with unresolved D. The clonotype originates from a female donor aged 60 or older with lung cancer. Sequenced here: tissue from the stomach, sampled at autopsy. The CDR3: CASSLGSARTDTQYF. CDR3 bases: TGTGCCAGCAGCTTAGGGTCAGCACGCACAGATACGCAGTATTTT.